What follows describes a single TCR beta chain. The assay was immunoSEQ multiplex PCR, and TCRdb's table has in-frame clones only and misses some. The sample lists more than 300,000 clones; 85% to 95% were seen once. V lost 5 bases and J lost 5, with 24 bases in between. This CDR3 is built from 17 residues. Germline V gene data show CDR1 as LNHDA and CDR2 as SQIVND (reference sequence). The data are from a study of shared T cell receptors in the human thymus. The TCR sequence derives from a human donor. Sequencing was carried out using thymocytes. The chain links TRBV19 to TRBJ1-1; D may be TRBD1 (6 bases). The chain's CDR3 is CASSLIFHRVWRTEAFF. The CDR3 DNA reads TGTGCCAGTAGTCTCATCTTCCACAGGGTTTGGAGGACTGAAGCTTTCTTT.